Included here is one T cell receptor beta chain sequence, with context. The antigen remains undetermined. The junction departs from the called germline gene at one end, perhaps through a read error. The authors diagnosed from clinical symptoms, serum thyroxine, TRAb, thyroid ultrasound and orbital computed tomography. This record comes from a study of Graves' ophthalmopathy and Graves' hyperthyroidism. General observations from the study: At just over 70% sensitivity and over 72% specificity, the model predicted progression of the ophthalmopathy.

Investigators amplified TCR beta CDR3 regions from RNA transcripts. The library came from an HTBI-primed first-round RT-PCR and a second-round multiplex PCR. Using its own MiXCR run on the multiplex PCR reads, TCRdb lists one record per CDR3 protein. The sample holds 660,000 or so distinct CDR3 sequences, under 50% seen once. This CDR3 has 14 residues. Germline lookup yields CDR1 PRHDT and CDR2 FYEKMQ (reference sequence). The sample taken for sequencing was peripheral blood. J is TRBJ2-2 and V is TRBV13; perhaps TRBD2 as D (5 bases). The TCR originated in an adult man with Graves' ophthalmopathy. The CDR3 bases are TGTGCCAGCAGCCCTCCCGGGAACATCGGGGAGCTGTTTTTT. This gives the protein CASSPPGNIGELFF.